The clone carrying this T cell receptor (beta chain) was counted a few times. These data originate in a study of OX40 agonist ivuxolimab in advanced cancers. Overall study context: Among those enrolled, mean age was around 55 years (range about 23 to 85) and 82.7% were male.

Repertoires were generated with immunoSEQ multiplex PCR, while TCRdb's copy carries only in-frame clones and drops some. The repertoire has tens of thousands of clones, 70% to 90% of them found once; the top ten carry approximately 5%. CDR1 and CDR2 from the germline V gene are SGHVS and FNYEAQ. V lost 1 base and J lost 6, with 9 bases in between. There are 14 residues in the CDR3. The chain joins TRBV7-6 to TRBJ2-2, with D hard to call. The sequencing here drew on CD4+ or CD8+ T cells sorted from blood, taken in a trial of the OX40 agonist ivuxolimab. The TCR was taken from an adult with an advanced solid tumor such as melanoma, head and neck, liver or kidney cancer. CDR3 in amino acids: CASSLVLQAGELFF. CDR3 DNA sequence: TGTGCCAGCAGCTTAGTATTGCAGGCCGGGGAGCTGTTTTTT.